The present entry profiles one T cell receptor beta chain with its context. This sample is part of a study of T cell changes during pregnancy in multiple sclerosis. Sequencing was performed with immunoSEQ multiplex PCR; in TCRdb, only in-frame clones are kept and a portion is missing. Of tens of thousands of clones listed, around 92% are singletons. The germline gives CDR1 SGDLS, CDR2 YYNGEE. The ends lost 3 bases at V and 8 bases at J; junction bases unmatched: 6. The CDR3 spans 13 residues. This specimen was CD8+ T cells from peripheral blood mononuclear cells, taken before pregnancy. The sequence was obtained from a female donor with multiple sclerosis, enrolled in a pregnancy study. The J gene is TRBJ1-2, the V gene TRBV9, with 8 bases identical to TRBD1. The CDR3: CASSGTGGWGYTF. The CDR3 DNA follows: TGTGCCAGCAGCGGAACAGGGGGGTGGGGCTACACCTTC.